The rows below give T cell receptor beta chains drawn from one sample of a study of response to subunit inactivated influenza vaccine. In TCRdb, the RT-PCR reads were re-called with MiXCR into one record per CDR3 protein. The table records just under 550,000 distinct CDR3 sequences, approximately 24% of them present only once. This sample was also put to use in a study of T cells expressing NK-cell markers.

The specimen comprised CD4+ T cells sorted from PBMCs, sampled approximately 12 days after vaccination. These receptors came from a man aged 50-60 years who received an inactivated influenza vaccine. Both conserved end residues are part of each CDR3. The D gene is left open where the match is weak. The size of a clone is reported for some rows only, either as once, few or many, or as a class for expanded clones.

size,J,V,D,length,DNA,CDR3
few,TRBJ1-4,TRBV18,.,17,TGTGCCAGCTCACCAGCCGGGACAACCCCCATTGGGGAAAAACTGTTTTTT,CASSPAGTTPIGEKLFF
.,TRBJ2-7,TRBV20-1,.,14,TGCAGTGCTAGGGGGAGACCCGGGTCCTACGAGCAGTACTTC,CSARGRPGSYEQYF
.,TRBJ2-1,TRBV7-7,.,13,TGTGCCAGCAGCTTGGACAGCCACAATGAGCAGTTCTTC,CASSLDSHNEQFF
few,TRBJ2-3,TRBV12-3/TRBV12-4,.,15,TGTGCCAGCAGTTTATCAGCAGGGGTGGGAGATACGCAGTATTTT,CASSLSAGVGDTQYF
.,TRBJ2-6,TRBV20-1,.,16,TGCAGTGCTAGGGACAGACTCTACCCTGGGGCCAACGTCCTGACTTTC,CSARDRLYPGANVLTF
many,TRBJ2-1,TRBV5-1,TRBD1,13,TGCGCCAGCAGCACGGGACAGGGGAATGAGCAGTTCTTC,CASSTGQGNEQFF
few,TRBJ2-1,TRBV20-1,TRBD2,15,TGCAGTGCTGGGCGAGTGGCGGGGGGGCTCGATGAGCAGTTCTTC,CSAGRVAGGLDEQFF
.,TRBJ1-2,TRBV12-3/TRBV12-4,.,13,TGTGCCAGCAGTTTAAACAGGGAGTTCGGCTACACCTTC,CASSLNREFGYTF
many,TRBJ2-1,TRBV20-1,TRBD1,13,TGCAGCGTCCGGACAGGGGCTCGGATTGAGCAGTTCTTC,CSVRTGARIEQFF
few,TRBJ1-1,TRBV2,.,14,TGTGCCAGCAGTGATCTGGTGATGAACACTGAAGCTTTCTTT,CASSDLVMNTEAFF
few,TRBJ2-2,TRBV9,TRBD2,17,TGTGCCAGCAGCGTAGCAGGGACTAGCCGGAACACCGGGGAGCTGTTTTTT,CASSVAGTSRNTGELFF
few,TRBJ2-5,TRBV15,.,16,TGTGCCACCAGCAGCCGTGGGATTTTGTACCAAGAGACCCAGTACTTC,CATSSRGILYQETQYF
.,TRBJ2-1,TRBV5-1,.,13,TGCGCCAGCAGCTTCGACAGGCACAATGAGCAGTTCTTC,CASSFDRHNEQFF
.,TRBJ2-7,TRBV7-2,.,15,TGTGCCAGCAGCTTAGCGTCTACCAGCTCCTACGAGCAGTACTTC,CASSLASTSSYEQYF
.,TRBJ2-7,TRBV28,.,14,TGTGCCAGCAGTGGTGGAGGGGGCTTATACGAGCAGTACTTC,CASSGGGGLYEQYF
.,TRBJ2-5,TRBV5-4,.,15,TGTGCCAGCAGCTTTCCGGGAGTCTTCCAAGAGACCCAGTACTTC,CASSFPGVFQETQYF
.,TRBJ2-2,TRBV7-8,TRBD2,18,TGTGCCAGCAGCTTAATGGCGGGGGGCACCTCGAACACCGGGGAGCTGTTTTTT,CASSLMAGGTSNTGELFF
few,TRBJ1-6,TRBV7-2,TRBD1,15,TGTGCCAGCAGCTCACTCAGGGGGCTGGGATCACCCCTCCACTTT,CASSSLRGLGSPLHF
.,TRBJ1-2,TRBV5-1,.,14,TGCGCCAGCAGCTTGTTGGGGGAGAGCTATGGCTACACCTTC,CASSLLGESYGYTF
.,TRBJ2-7,TRBV29-1,.,15,TGCAGCGTTGCACCTCCGGGCAGCCTTGGGAACGAGCAGTACTTC,CSVAPPGSLGNEQYF
.,TRBJ2-5,TRBV24-1,.,15,TGTGCCACCAGTGAAAGCGCCCGGCCGTCAGAGACCCAGTACTTC,CATSESARPSETQYF
.,TRBJ2-7,TRBV5-1,TRBD2,16,TGCGCCAGCAGCTTGGGGGCTAGCGGGACCTACTACGAGCAGTACTTC,CASSLGASGTYYEQYF
.,TRBJ1-5,TRBV7-2,.,12,TGTGCCAGCAGCTTACGGGAGCAGCCCCAGCATTTT,CASSLREQPQHF
many,TRBJ1-3,TRBV9,.,18,TGTGCCAGCAGCGTAGGAGTCGGCGAACGGTATCGGGGAAACACCATATATTTT,CASSVGVGERYRGNTIYF
.,TRBJ2-7,TRBV7-9,.,14,TGTGCCAGCAGCTTAGAACGTAAATCCTACGAGCAGTACTTC,CASSLERKSYEQYF
few,TRBJ2-5,TRBV30,TRBD2,11,TGTGCTCTCGGACTAGCCCCAAGGGAGTACTTC,CALGLAPREYF
many,TRBJ2-3,TRBV5-1,.,13,TGCGCCAGCAGCTCCCCCAGGGCAGATACGCAGTATTTT,CASSSPRADTQYF
.,TRBJ2-2,TRBV9,TRBD1,16,TGTGCCAGCAGCGTACGGGGACAGGCAAACACCGGGGAGCTGTTTTTT,CASSVRGQANTGELFF
few,TRBJ1-5,TRBV10-3,.,17,TGTGCCATCAGTGAGTCGGGGGGGCCAGAAGGCAATCAGCCCCAGCATTTT,CAISESGGPEGNQPQHF
.,TRBJ2-7,TRBV20-1,.,12,TGCAGTGCCCTGCCTGGGGGTGACGAGCAGTACTTC,CSALPGGDEQYF
few,TRBJ2-1,TRBV6-2/TRBV6-3,TRBD2,17,TGTGCCAGCAGTCAAGGGCTTAGCGGGAGGGCCCTCAATGAGCAGTTCTTC,CASSQGLSGRALNEQFF
many,TRBJ2-5,TRBV7-2,.,12,TGTGCCAGCAGTTTATTGAGTGAGACCCAGTACTTC,CASSLLSETQYF
.,TRBJ2-7,TRBV5-1,TRBD1,16,TGCGCCAGCAGCTGGACAGGCCCAGGGCTAGGCTACGAGCAGTACTTC,CASSWTGPGLGYEQYF
many,TRBJ1-5,TRBV4-2,.,19,TGTGCCAGCAGCCGCGAATCCCTGACAGGTTTGTATAGCAATCAGCCCCAGCATTTT,CASSRESLTGLYSNQPQHF
few,TRBJ1-2,TRBV20-1,TRBD1,17,TGCAGTGCTAGAGATCTAAGGGGGCCCCAGGGGGCCCATGGCTACACCTTC,CSARDLRGPQGAHGYTF
.,TRBJ1-4,TRBV7-9,.,14,TGTGCCAGCAGCTTACTACGGTCTAATGAAAAACTGTTTTTT,CASSLLRSNEKLFF
.,TRBJ2-1,TRBV5-6,TRBD1,16,TGTGCCAGCAGCCACAGGGGTCTAAGCTCCTACAATGAGCAGTTCTTC,CASSHRGLSSYNEQFF
few,TRBJ2-7,TRBV7-2,TRBD1,13,TGTGCCAGTAGACAGGGGACAACCTACGAGCAGTACTTC,CASRQGTTYEQYF
few,TRBJ2-1,TRBV29-1,.,14,TGCAGCGTTGAGAGGGGGAGCTCCTACAATGAGCAGTTCTTC,CSVERGSSYNEQFF
few,TRBJ2-1,TRBV5-1,.,12,TGCGCCAGCAGCCCTTTGCGCGATGAGCAGTTCTTC,CASSPLRDEQFF
.,TRBJ2-7,TRBV6-2/TRBV6-3,TRBD1,15,TGTGCCAGCAGTTACCACGGGACAGCAAAAAACGAGCAGTACTTC,CASSYHGTAKNEQYF
.,TRBJ2-3,TRBV6-1,.,17,TGTGCCAGCAGTGAAGACGGTGTCCCCTGGAGCACAGATACGCAGTATTTT,CASSEDGVPWSTDTQYF
.,TRBJ2-5,TRBV20-1,.,13,TGCAGTGCTAGATTAGGGAGCGTGGAGACCCAGTACTTC,CSARLGSVETQYF
few,TRBJ2-2,TRBV20-1,TRBD2,14,TGCAGTGCGCCCGGGACTAGCATTGGCGGGGAGCTGCTTTTT,CSAPGTSIGGELLF
once,TRBJ2-5,TRBV7-9,TRBD1,16,TGTGCCAGCAGTGCGCCGACAGGGGGCCAAGGAGAGACCCAGTACTTC,CASSAPTGGQGETQYF
few,TRBJ2-7,TRBV9,.,13,TGTGCCAGCAGCCCCCGACAGGCTAACGAGCAGTACTTC,CASSPRQANEQYF
few,TRBJ2-5,TRBV11-1,TRBD2,18,TGTGCCAGCAGCTTAGCGCGACTAGCGGGAGGCTCTTGGGAGACCCAGTACTTC,CASSLARLAGGSWETQYF
few,TRBJ1-1,TRBV12-3/TRBV12-4,.,15,TGTGCCAGCAGTTTAGGGGGGGCCGGCAACACTGAAGCTTTCTTT,CASSLGGAGNTEAFF
few,TRBJ2-7,TRBV20-1,TRBD1,15,TGCAGTGCTAGAAAACCGGGACAGGGCCACCACGAGCAGTACTTC,CSARKPGQGHHEQYF